The clone carrying this T cell receptor (beta chain) was counted ten times or more. The antigen is undetermined. These data belong to a study of regulatory T cells in long-lasting Graves disease. Time point: newly diagnosed GD, antithyroid drugs for less than 3 months. The TCR library was made from RNA that had been extracted from PBMCs in TRIzol. Study-wide results and caveats: Whereas new patients shared 966 public clonotypes, persistent patients shared more, at 2,500 to 3,500. It was peripheral blood alone, not thyroid tissue, that was studied.

Arm-PCR of CDR3 regions and iRepertoire HTBI primers were the basis on which TCR beta libraries were built. TCRdb reanalysed the multiplex PCR reads using MiXCR and keeps one entry per CDR3 protein. The sample includes about 440,000 distinct CDR3 sequences, 15% to 20% of them seen just once. J was trimmed by 4 bases and V by 5 bases; bases with no gene match: 3. Germline loops: CDR1 SGHAT, CDR2 FQNNGV. The CDR3 consists of 13 residues. Another study also made use of these data, one on T cells in Graves' hyperthyroidism and ophthalmopathy. From that study: HTBI primers were used for first-round RT-PCR of the TCR CDR3. Within blood appeared most thyroid clonotypes that had expanded above 0.001.

Sequences were derived from peripheral blood mononuclear cells (PBMCs), sampled at new diagnosis, from a patient treated with antithyroid drugs. This chain uses TRBV11-2 with TRBJ1-2; 8 nucleotides match TRBD1. This clonotype was obtained from a woman between 18 and 29 years old with Graves disease. This chain's CDR3 is CASSVGTGYGYTF. The CDR3 bases are TGTGCCAGCAGCGTCGGGACAGGCTATGGCTACACCTTC. The variable domain in full, with the rest retrieved from reference TRBV11-2 and TRBJ1-2, is EAGVAQSPRYKIIEKRQSVAFWCNPISGHATLYWYQQILGQGPKLLIQFQNNGVVDDSQLPKDRFSAERLKGVDSTLKIQPAKLEDSAVYLCASSVGTGYGYTFGSGTRLTVV.